This TCR beta chain was identified in a study of post-analysis software for immune sequencing data. General study findings and limits: A few TRBV segments appeared more often in patients than in controls, and TRBV5-6, TRBV5-1 and TRBV20-1 were among these.

With V trimmed by 5 bases and J by 10 bases, 9 bases remained unmatched. The CDR3 spans 14 residues. The germline V gene has CDR1 PRHDT and CDR2 FYEKMQ (reference sequence). cDNA libraries of TCR beta carried unique molecular identifiers. TCRdb reanalysed the PCR reads using MiXCR and keeps one entry per CDR3 protein. The table includes roughly 600,000 distinct CDR3 sequences, about 44% detected once. Remarks on this clonotype: Its antigen remains unidentified.

This TCR derives from a girl under 18 with multiple sclerosis. This sequence joins TRBV13 and TRBJ2-1; 9 bases match TRBD2. Sequenced sample: blood. In DNA, the CDR3 is TGTGCCAGCAGCCCTGGACTAGCGAGAAGGGAGCAGTTCTTC. Amino acid sequence: CASSPGLARREQFF.